The clone carrying this TCR beta chain was seen at least ten times. Antigen specificity is unknown. This entry comes from a study of regulatory T cells in long-lasting Graves disease. Findings of the study overall: Blood alone, not thyroid tissue, was studied.

Combining iRepertoire HTBI primers with Arm-PCR of CDR3 regions, the authors built TCR beta libraries. TCRdb used MiXCR to reprocess the multiplex PCR reads, holding one entry per CDR3 protein. The sample has roughly 560,000 distinct CDR3 sequences, around 11% seen once. Time point described: newly diagnosed GD, antithyroid drugs for less than 3 months. Making the TCR library involved RNA that had been extracted from PBMCs. CDR1 is SNHLY, CDR2 FYNNEI, per germline. The CDR3 consists of 14 residues. The V and J ends lost 8 bases and 5 bases, in that order; junction bases with no gene match: 6. Separately, the same data were catalogued under a study of T cells in Graves' hyperthyroidism and ophthalmopathy.

The rearrangement links TRBV2 to TRBJ2-3; 11 nucleotides match TRBD2. This TCR was sampled from a woman under 40 with Graves disease. The source was peripheral blood mononuclear cells (PBMCs), collected at new diagnosis, from a patient treated with antithyroid drugs. For the CDR3, the DNA is TGTGCCAGCCTCGCGCTAGCGGGAGGAGATACGCAGTATTTT. This sequence encodes CASLALAGGDTQYF.